The following is a T cell receptor beta chain sequence with its context. No antigen is known for it. Germline CDR1 reads SGDLS; CDR2 reads YYNGEE. The length of the CDR3 is 14 residues. The data are from a study of CXCR3-negative and CXCR3-positive naive CD8 T cells. The study made its TRB cDNA libraries by 5' RACE, adding UMI labels. TCRdb re-called the 5' RACE reads; one entry per CDR3 protein, DNA not given. The specimen's table records just under 45,000 distinct CDR3 sequences. General study findings and limits: Similar TRBV-TRBJ gene usage was seen in naive CXCR3-negative and CXCR3-positive cells, but not in memory cells. Whereas both naive subsets had comparably high diversity, memory CD8+ cells had much lower diversity. With CXCR3 expression partially decreased after cryopreservation, most assays relied on fresh PBMCs.

This sequence was found in a human donor in good health. Some clones in this sample may be carry-over from other donors' samples. The sequencing input was memory CD8+ T cells from blood. This sequence joins TRBV9 and TRBJ1-1; TCRdb calls TRBD1, which cannot be checked without DNA. The CDR3 sequence is CASSVARENTEAFF.